The 27 T cell receptor beta chains below were found in one sample sequenced in a study of CD8+CD57+ T cells in acquired aplastic anemia. Flow cytometry had shown expanded CD8+CD57+ cells in the patients chosen for sequencing. Genomic DNA, serving as template, underwent TCR beta VDJ and CDR3 profiling. From the reads, TCRdb called clonotypes with MiXCR, one entry per CDR3 protein. The sample has 450,000 to 600,000 distinct CDR3 sequences, under 40% seen once; the top ten hold 0.82%. The specimen was sorted CD4+, CD8+, or CD8+CD57+ T cells (not recorded which) from PBMCs. The receptors stem from a human donor with aplastic anemia.

The V call is TRBV5-1, the J call TRBJ2-5; 8 bases fit TRBD2. Germline lookup yields CDR1 SGHRS and CDR2 YFSETQ. The CDR3 totals 14 residues. V shed 2 bases, J shed 4 bases, and the junction held 4 bases outside the gene matches. CDR3 in DNA: TGCGCCAGCAGCTTTAGGACTAGCCTAGAGACCCAGTACTTC. Encoded protein: CASSFRTSLETQYF.

This clonotype showed up many times. The chain links TRBV20-1 to TRBJ2-7, with D possibly TRBD1 on 7 matching bases. The ends were cut back, 6 bases at V and 6 bases at J, with 24 bases in the middle. Germline values: CDR1 DFQATT, CDR2 SNEGSKA (reference sequence). CDR3 size: 15 residues. The CDR3, as DNA: TGCAGTGCCCAAGGGGGGAGTTACAGGGGAAGCGAGCAGTACTTC. Amino acid sequence: CSAQGGSYRGSEQYF.

Turning to this clonotype: This may stem from a read error, because a much larger clone lies one nucleotide away. The chain couples TRBV7-9 to TRBJ2-7; weak D call: TRBD1 (6 bases). Trimming left V 8 bases short and J 3 bases short, with 11 bases between. The length of the CDR3 is 12 residues. Germline-derived CDR1 and CDR2 are SEHNR and FQNEAQ (reference sequence). CDR3 residues: CASGADSYEQYF. The CDR3 bases are TGTGCCAGCGGGGCGGACAGCTACGAGCAGTACTTC.

This clonotype was seen ten or more times. The J gene is TRBJ2-7, the V gene TRBV2; 7 positions match TRBD1. The CDR3 is 13 residues long. Trimming cost V 5 bases and J 2 bases; bases outside gene matches: 3. Germline V gene lookup returns CDR1 SNHLY and CDR2 FYNNEI. This CDR3 is CASSWDSPYEQYF. DNA of the CDR3: TGTGCCAGCAGTTGGGACAGCCCCTACGAGCAGTACTTC.

This clonotype was observed at least ten times. CDR3 nucleotide sequence: TGTGCCAGCAGACCTATGGGGGGATGGACTGAAGCTTTCTTT. Translation: CASRPMGGWTEAFF. The chain combines TRBV14 with TRBJ1-1, with D possibly being TRBD1 (5 bases). CDR3 length: 14 residues. Looked up from germline, CDR1 is SGHDN and CDR2 is FVKESK. The V end was cut by 6 bases, the J end by 5 bases, with 16 bases between.

This clonotype was detected once. V gene TRBV6-5 combines with J gene TRBJ1-6; 7 bases match TRBD1. This CDR3 spans 17 amino acids. The germline V gene has CDR1 MNHEY and CDR2 SVGAGI. V lost 1 base and J lost 0; bases outside the gene matches: 3. For the CDR3, the DNA is TGTGCCAGCAGTTACTGGACAGGACGCTCCTATAATTCACCCCTCCACTTT. Protein sequence: CASSYWTGRSYNSPLHF.

As for this clonotype: One base away lies a much larger clone, so this may be a sequencing read error. The genes are TRBV2 and TRBJ1-3; D unresolved. CDR3 length: 16 amino acids. Germline CDR1 and CDR2: SNHLY and FYNNEI. As DNA, the CDR3 is TGTCCCAGCAGCGCCGAGGGTGGCTACTCTGGAAACACCATATATTTT. It codes for CPSSAEGGYSGNTIYF.

The V call is TRBV5-4, the J call TRBJ2-4; perhaps TRBD2 as D (5 bases). CDR1 and CDR2 from the germline V gene are SGHNT and YYREEE (reference sequence). The CDR3 covers 16 residues. Trimming stripped 2 bases from V and 1 base from J, with 13 bases between. CDR3 sequence (DNA): TGTGCCAGCAGCTTCACGAAGGGCGGGGCCAAAAACATTCAGTACTTC. Encoded protein: CASSFTKGGAKNIQYF.

The chain joins TRBV11-2 to TRBJ1-1, with a possible D match to TRBD1 (5 bases). V dropped 6 bases and J dropped 6 bases, with 14 bases sitting between them. The CDR3 covers 13 residues. Germline V gene sequence: CDR1 SGHAT, CDR2 FQNNGV. In DNA, the CDR3 is TGTGCCAGCAGACCGCAGGGCACCTCTGAAGCTTTCTTT. This translates into CASRPQGTSEAFF. Full variable domain (outside the CDR3, taken from reference TRBV11-2 and TRBJ1-1): EAGVAQSPRYKIIEKRQSVAFWCNPISGHATLYWYQQILGQGPKLLIQFQNNGVVDDSQLPKDRFSAERLKGVDSTLKIQPAKLEDSAVYLCASRPQGTSEAFFGQGTRLTVV.

V usage is TRBV10-3 and J usage is TRBJ2-1; 13 bases map to TRBD2. V lost 10 bases and J lost 7; bases outside the gene matches: 7. This CDR3 is 14 amino acids long. Germline-derived CDR1 and CDR2 are ENHRY and SYGVKD. The CDR3: CATWTSGGQNEQFF. CDR3 nucleotide sequence: TGTGCCACCTGGACTAGCGGGGGCCAAAATGAGCAGTTCTTC.

Ten or more counts support this clonotype. This chain connects TRBV7-3 to TRBJ2-5, with 7 bases fitting TRBD1. The germline gives CDR1 SGHTA, CDR2 FQGTGA. The CDR3 is 14 residues long. The V segment lost 5 bases and the J segment 5 bases; nucleotides outside the gene matches: 8. The CDR3 coding sequence is TGTGCCAGCAGCACACAGGGGTGGGGCGAGACCCAGTACTTC. Its protein is CASSTQGWGETQYF.

The chain is built from TRBV2 and TRBJ2-5; 7 nucleotides match TRBD1. CDR1 and CDR2 from the germline V gene are SNHLY and FYNNEI. The length of the CDR3 is 16 residues. V lost 6 bases to trimming and J lost 3 bases; unmatched junction nucleotides: 13. CDR3 DNA: TGTGCCAGCAGCATACAGTGGCCCGGGACAGAAGAGACCCAGTACTTC. Encoded protein: CASSIQWPGTEETQYF.

This clonotype has a count of ten or more. This rearrangement joins TRBV20-1 to TRBJ1-2; D possibly corresponds to TRBD1 (5 bases). Trimming cost V 7 bases and J 6 bases, with 18 bases left between them. The CDR3 totals 13 residues. The V gene's germline CDR1 is DFQATT and CDR2 SNEGSKA (reference sequence). DNA of the CDR3: TGCAGTGTCCAATCCGGGGGATGGCATGGCTACACCTTC. Translating it yields CSVQSGGWHGYTF.

Only a few counts were recorded for this clonotype. This rearrangement joins TRBV6-5 to TRBJ1-1, with 7 bases identical to TRBD1. CDR1 MNHEY and CDR2 SVGAGI come from the germline V gene. The ends lost 2 bases at V and 9 bases at J; junction bases unmatched: 3. This CDR3 contains 12 residues. The CDR3: CASSYGTDKAFF. CDR3 DNA: TGTGCCAGCAGTTACGGGACAGACAAAGCTTTCTTT.

In its sample, this clonotype was seen a few times. The J gene is TRBJ2-1, the V gene TRBV7-3; TRBD2 aligns across 10 bases. Germline-derived CDR1 and CDR2 are SGHTA and FQGTGA. This CDR3 has 15 amino acids. With 4 bases clipped from V and 3 bases from J, the junction kept 3 bases outside the gene matches. This CDR3 is CASSSGLADYNEQFF. CDR3 nucleotide sequence: TGTGCCAGCAGCTCTGGACTAGCGGACTACAATGAGCAGTTCTTC.

This clonotype occurred many times. The rearrangement uses TRBV15 and TRBJ1-5; D ambiguous. The V end was cut by 1 base, the J end by 5 bases, with 6 bases between. The CDR3 has 13 residues. From germline, CDR1 is LNHNV and CDR2 YYDKDF (reference sequence). CDR3 residues: CATSRAKYQPQHF. CDR3 DNA: TGTGCCACCAGCAGAGCCAAGTATCAGCCCCAGCATTTT.

The chain joins TRBV20-1 to TRBJ1-2, with 7 bases matching TRBD1. The germline V gene has CDR1 DFQATT and CDR2 SNEGSKA (reference sequence). This CDR3 spans 12 amino acids. Losses at the gene ends were 2 bases for V and 7 bases for J; bases not matched to a gene: 4. Here the CDR3 reads CSARLDRAGYTF. For the CDR3, the DNA is TGCAGTGCTAGACTCGACAGGGCTGGCTACACCTTC.

The chain joins TRBV7-2 to TRBJ1-4, with D unclear. V was cut by 2 bases and J by 5 bases, with 9 bases left in between. Germline CDR1 is SGHTA and CDR2 is FQGNSA. The CDR3 runs 14 residues. CDR3: CASSLNGENEKLFF. In DNA form, the CDR3 reads TGTGCCAGCAGCTTAAACGGAGAAAATGAAAAACTGTTTTTT.

This clonotype occurred once. The gene calls are TRBV19 and TRBJ2-7; D perhaps matches TRBD1 (5 bases). Trimming pared 4 bases from V and 2 bases from J, leaving 15 bases between. Germline values: CDR1 LNHDA, CDR2 SQIVND (reference sequence). This CDR3 has 15 residues. This chain's CDR3 is CASSTSARAAYEQYF. In DNA form, the CDR3 reads TGTGCCAGTAGTACGTCTGCCAGGGCGGCCTACGAGCAGTACTTC.

This clonotype showed up just a few times. The chain has TRBV5-6 and TRBJ1-3; 7 bases line up with TRBD1. CDR1 and CDR2 (germline): SGHDT, YYEEEE. V lost 3 bases and J lost 0; bases outside the gene matches: 12. The CDR3 is 18 amino acids. The CDR3 here is CASSSAWTGQHSGNTIYF. In DNA, the CDR3 is TGTGCCAGCAGCTCCGCCTGGACAGGCCAACACTCTGGAAACACCATATATTTT.

This clonotype was observed a single time. The CDR3 loop is CASSQGLLWDRDNEQFF. CDR3 nucleotide sequence: TGTGCCAGCAGCCAAGGGTTGCTGTGGGACAGGGACAATGAGCAGTTCTTC. V is TRBV25-1 and J is TRBJ2-1; 9 nucleotides align to TRBD1. CDR1 is MGHDK, CDR2 SYGVNS, per germline. The CDR3 is 17 amino acids. The J segment lost 5 bases and the V segment lost 6 bases, leaving 14 bases of the junction unmatched. The full variable domain, rest sourced from reference TRBV25-1 and TRBJ2-1, is EADIYQTPRYLVIGTGKKITLECSQTMGHDKMYWYQQDPGMELHLIHYSYGVNSTEKGDLSSESTVSRIRTEHFPLTLESARPSHTSQYLCASSQGLLWDRDNEQFFGPGTRLTVL.

The rearrangement links TRBV7-2 to TRBJ2-7; D call uncertain. V lost 6 bases to trimming and J lost 8 bases, with 17 bases between them. Per the germline V gene, CDR1 is SGHTA and CDR2 is FQGNSA. The CDR3 loop spans 13 amino acids. CDR3 protein: CASRQRNQPQQYF. DNA for the CDR3: TGTGCCAGCAGACAGAGGAATCAGCCCCAGCAGTACTTC.

The chain links TRBV29-1 to TRBJ2-7, with D possibly matching TRBD1 (6 bases). Trimming left V 6 bases short and J 1 base short, with 22 bases between. Germline V lookup: CDR1 SQVTM, CDR2 ANQGSEA. The CDR3 has 16 residues. CDR3 sequence: CSVPQGSRGSSYEQYF. In nucleotides, the CDR3 is TGCAGCGTCCCCCAGGGGAGTCGGGGATCGTCCTACGAGCAGTACTTC.

The chain uses TRBV7-9 and TRBJ2-2; 11 bases agree with TRBD2. Per germline, CDR1 SEHNR and CDR2 FQNEAQ (reference sequence). The CDR3 extends over 17 amino acids. The ends lost 3 bases at V and 4 bases at J; junction bases unmatched: 7. The CDR3 nucleotides read TGTGCCAGCAGCTTCTTAAGACTAGCGGGACGCACCGGGGAGCTGTTTTTT. Residues: CASSFLRLAGRTGELFF.

V usage is TRBV24-1 and J usage is TRBJ1-2; D is unresolved. The CDR3 loop spans 13 amino acids. Trimming pared 9 bases from V and 4 bases from J, leaving 14 bases between. Germline V gene sequence: CDR1 KGHDR, CDR2 SFDVKD. The CDR3 spells CATAPYGPYGYTF. The CDR3 DNA reads TGTGCCACCGCCCCTTACGGACCCTATGGCTACACCTTC.

The chain links TRBV5-4 to TRBJ1-2, with D unclear. The V and J ends lost 1 base and 4 bases respectively, with 8 bases between them. Germline-derived CDR1 and CDR2 are SGHNT and YYREEE (reference sequence). The CDR3 has 13 amino acids. The CDR3 bases are TGTGCCAGCAGCTTGACGGACTCCTATGGCTACACCTTC. It is translated as CASSLTDSYGYTF.

V and J are TRBV12-3 or TRBV12-4 and TRBJ1-2; D unresolved. V lost 2 bases and J lost 4, with 14 bases in between. CDR3 length: 15 amino acids. CDR3 protein: CASSLLAGMGYGYTF. As DNA, the CDR3 is TGTGCCAGCAGTTTATTGGCAGGTATGGGCTATGGCTACACCTTC.